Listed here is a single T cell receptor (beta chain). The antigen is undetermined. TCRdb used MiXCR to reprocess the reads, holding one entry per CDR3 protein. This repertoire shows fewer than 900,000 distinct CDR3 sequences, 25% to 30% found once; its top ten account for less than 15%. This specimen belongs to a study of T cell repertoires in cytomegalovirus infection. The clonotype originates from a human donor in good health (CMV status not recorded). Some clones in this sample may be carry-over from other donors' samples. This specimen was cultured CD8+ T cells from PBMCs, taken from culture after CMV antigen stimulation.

Here the CDR3 DNA reads TGTGCCAGCAGTTACGGGAAGACTTCACCCCTCCACTTT. Its translation: CASSYGKTSPLHF. The chain combines TRBV27 with TRBJ1-6; D remains unclear. CDR1 is MNHEY and CDR2 is SMNVEV in the germline V gene (reference sequence). Deletions cut 4 bases from V and 9 bases from J, with 10 bases between. This CDR3 has 13 residues.